The present entry profiles one TCR beta chain with its context. What it binds is not known. The data originate from a study of vaccination effects on CD4 cells after COVID-19. Study as a whole: Everyone in the study got two shots of either the BNT162b2 or mRNA-1273 vaccine. Study-level findings and limits: There was only 1 of 255 vaccine-induced clones in healthy vaccinees that cross-reacted with common cold coronaviruses.

The CDR3 is 15 residues long. V lost 4 bases, J lost 7 bases, and 17 bases lay in between. Germline V gene sequence: CDR1 KGHSH, CDR2 LQKENI. Antigen-specific CD4+ T cell clonotypes were called by their expansion after viral peptide-pool culture in ViraFEST. Upon completion of more than eight days in culture, CD4+ T cells were isolated. Cultures got half-medium changes with IL-2 on days 3 and 7. Generated by immunoSEQ multiplex PCR, the TCRdb table keeps only in-frame clones and is missing some. This sample carries 55,000 to 70,000 clones, roughly 76% of them seen once, and the ten largest clones take 2% to 2.5%.

Here the sequenced sample was CD4+ T cells from PBMCs cultured with HCoV-229E spike peptides, taken before COVID-19 vaccination. This chain uses TRBV18 with TRBJ2-1, with a tentative D call TRBD2 (6 bases). This TCR was sampled from a human donor who received a COVID-19 vaccine. CDR3 sequence reads: CASSRRPGEANEQFF. The CDR3 DNA reads as TGTGCCAGCTCACGGCGTCCGGGGGAAGCGAATGAGCAGTTCTTC.